What follows are 4 T cell receptor beta chains derived from one specimen sequenced in a study of blood T cell repertoires in COVID-19. Using immunoSEQ multiplex PCR, the repertoire was profiled, and TCRdb retains in-frame clones only, with some absent. The sample includes 210,000 or so clones, 89% of them seen just once. Specimen: peripheral blood. The receptor source for this set is a woman aged 35 to 49 with acute or convalescent COVID-19.

The chain combines TRBV3-1 (or the pseudogene TRBV3-2) with TRBJ1-2; the match to TRBD1 covers 7 bases. The trim removed 7 bases at V and 4 bases at J, leaving 3 bases unmatched. The germline CDR1 and CDR2 sequences are LGHDT and YNNKEL (reference sequence). The CDR3 contains 12 residues. Here the CDR3 reads CASKGGGYGYTF. The CDR3 DNA reads as TGTGCCAGCAAAGGGGGCGGCTATGGCTACACCTTC.

The rearrangement joins TRBV7-2 to TRBJ1-1; a weak D match, TRBD1 (5 bases). Looked up from germline, CDR1 is SGHTA and CDR2 is FQGNSA. The V end lost 0 bases, the J end lost 5 bases, and 16 bases lay between the germline ends. The CDR3 covers 16 residues. CDR3 bases: TGTGCCAGCAGCTTAGCGCGGGGGACCCCAGGGACTGAAGCTTTCTTT. Protein: CASSLARGTPGTEAFF.

V gene TRBV7-9 combines with J gene TRBJ2-2, with D possibly being TRBD2 (6 bases). Germline values: CDR1 SEHNR, CDR2 FQNEAQ (reference sequence). The CDR3 covers 14 residues. V was cut by 1 base and J by 8 bases, with 11 bases left in between. The CDR3 nucleotides are TGTGCCAGCAGCTTAGTGGGACTTACGGGGGAGCTGTTTTTT. It specifies CASSLVGLTGELFF.

The genes are TRBV15 and TRBJ1-2; D not certain. This CDR3 spans 15 amino acids. V lost 1 base and J lost 2, with 11 bases in between. The germline gives CDR1 LNHNV, CDR2 YYDKDF (reference sequence). The CDR3 is CATSRVSGINYGYTF. The DNA for the CDR3 is TGTGCCACCAGCAGAGTCTCCGGGATCAACTATGGCTACACCTTC.